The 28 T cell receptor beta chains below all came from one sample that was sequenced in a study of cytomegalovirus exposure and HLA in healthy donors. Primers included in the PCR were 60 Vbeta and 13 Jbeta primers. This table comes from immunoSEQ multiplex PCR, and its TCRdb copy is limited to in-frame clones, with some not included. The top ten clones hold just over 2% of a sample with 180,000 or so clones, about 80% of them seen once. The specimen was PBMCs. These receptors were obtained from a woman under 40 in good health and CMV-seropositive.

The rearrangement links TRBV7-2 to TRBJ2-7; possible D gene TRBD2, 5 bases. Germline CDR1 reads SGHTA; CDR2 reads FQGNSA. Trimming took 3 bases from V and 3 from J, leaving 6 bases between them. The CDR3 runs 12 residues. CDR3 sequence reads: CASSFGLYEQYF. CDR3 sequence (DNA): TGTGCCAGCAGCTTCGGACTCTACGAGCAGTACTTC.

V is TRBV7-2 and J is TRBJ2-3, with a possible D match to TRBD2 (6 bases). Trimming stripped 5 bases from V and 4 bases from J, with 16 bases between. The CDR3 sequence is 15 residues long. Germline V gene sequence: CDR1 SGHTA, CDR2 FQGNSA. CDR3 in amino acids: CASSRVRGRPDTQYF. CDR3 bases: TGTGCCAGCAGCCGAGTCCGGGGGAGGCCAGATACGCAGTATTTT.

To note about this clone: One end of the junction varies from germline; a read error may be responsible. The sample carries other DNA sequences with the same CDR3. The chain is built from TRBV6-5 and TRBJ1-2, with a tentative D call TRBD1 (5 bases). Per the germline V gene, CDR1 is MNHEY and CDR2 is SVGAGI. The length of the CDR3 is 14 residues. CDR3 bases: TGTGCCAGCAGTTCCCGGGGGGGGAGCTATGGTTACACCTTC. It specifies CASSSRGGSYGYTF.

The CDR3 DNA is TGTGCCAGCAGAAGGACAGGCTATGGCTACACCTTC. Translating it yields CASRRTGYGYTF. The genes are TRBV5-5 and TRBJ1-2; 7 bases agree with TRBD1. CDR3 size: 12 residues. Germline lookup yields CDR1 SGHKS and CDR2 YYEKEE (reference sequence). The V segment lost 5 bases and the J segment 4 bases; nucleotides outside the gene matches: 2.

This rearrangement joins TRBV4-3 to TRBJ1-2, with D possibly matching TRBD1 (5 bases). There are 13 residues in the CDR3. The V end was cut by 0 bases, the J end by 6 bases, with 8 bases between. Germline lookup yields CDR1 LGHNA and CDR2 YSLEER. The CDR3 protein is CASSQERGDGYTF. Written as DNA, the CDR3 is TGCGCCAGCAGCCAAGAACGGGGGGATGGCTACACCTTC.

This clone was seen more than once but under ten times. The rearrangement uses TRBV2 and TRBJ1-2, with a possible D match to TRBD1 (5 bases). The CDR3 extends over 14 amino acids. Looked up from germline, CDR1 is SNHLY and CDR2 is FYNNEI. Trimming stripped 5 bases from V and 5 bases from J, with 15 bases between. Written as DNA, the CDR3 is TGTGCCAGCAGTTCACCAGGGAGGTTATATGGCTACACCTTC. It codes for CASSSPGRLYGYTF.

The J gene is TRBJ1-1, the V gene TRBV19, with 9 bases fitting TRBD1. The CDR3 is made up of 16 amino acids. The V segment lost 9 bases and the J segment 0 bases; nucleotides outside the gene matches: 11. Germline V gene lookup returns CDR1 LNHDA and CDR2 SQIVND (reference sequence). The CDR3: CASQGTGGFMNTEAFF. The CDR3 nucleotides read TGTGCCAGCCAAGGAACAGGGGGCTTCATGAACACTGAAGCTTTCTTT.

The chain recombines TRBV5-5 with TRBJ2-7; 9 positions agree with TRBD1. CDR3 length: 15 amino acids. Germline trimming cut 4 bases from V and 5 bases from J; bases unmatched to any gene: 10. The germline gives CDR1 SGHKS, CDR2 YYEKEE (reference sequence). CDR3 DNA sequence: TGTGCCAGCAGCGCCCAGACAGGGGGGTTCGACGAGCAGTACTTC. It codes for CASSAQTGGFDEQYF. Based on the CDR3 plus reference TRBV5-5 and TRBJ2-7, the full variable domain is DAGVTQSPTHLIKTRGQQVTLRCSPISGHKSVSWYQQVLGQGPQFIFQYYEKEERGRGNFPDRFSARQFPNYSSELNVNALLLGDSALYLCASSAQTGGFDEQYFGPGTRLTVT.

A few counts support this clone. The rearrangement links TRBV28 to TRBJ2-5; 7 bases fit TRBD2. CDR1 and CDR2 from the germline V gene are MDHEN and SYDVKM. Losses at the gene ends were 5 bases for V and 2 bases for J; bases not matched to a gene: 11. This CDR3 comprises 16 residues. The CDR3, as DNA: TGTGCCAGCAGTATACTCAATCCGGGAGGTCAAGAGACCCAGTACTTC. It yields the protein CASSILNPGGQETQYF.

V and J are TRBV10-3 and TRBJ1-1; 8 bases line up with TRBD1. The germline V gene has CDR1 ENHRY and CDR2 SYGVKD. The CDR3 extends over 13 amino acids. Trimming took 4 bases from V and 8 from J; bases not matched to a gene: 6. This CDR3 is CAISGTQGGEAFF. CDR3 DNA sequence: TGTGCCATCAGTGGAACACAGGGGGGGGAAGCTTTCTTT.

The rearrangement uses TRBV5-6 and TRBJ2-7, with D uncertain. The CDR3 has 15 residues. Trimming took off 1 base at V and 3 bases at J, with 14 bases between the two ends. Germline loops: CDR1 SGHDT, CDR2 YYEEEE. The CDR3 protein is CASSLRGDPDYEQYF. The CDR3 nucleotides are TGTGCCAGCAGCTTGAGAGGTGACCCCGACTACGAGCAGTACTTC.

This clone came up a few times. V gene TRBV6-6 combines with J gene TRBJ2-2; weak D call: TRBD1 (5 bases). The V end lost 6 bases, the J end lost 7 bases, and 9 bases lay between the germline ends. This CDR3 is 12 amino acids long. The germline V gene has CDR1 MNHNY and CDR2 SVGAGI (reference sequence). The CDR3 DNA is TGTGCCAGCAGCGAAGGGGTCGGGGAGCTGTTTTTT. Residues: CASSEGVGELFF.

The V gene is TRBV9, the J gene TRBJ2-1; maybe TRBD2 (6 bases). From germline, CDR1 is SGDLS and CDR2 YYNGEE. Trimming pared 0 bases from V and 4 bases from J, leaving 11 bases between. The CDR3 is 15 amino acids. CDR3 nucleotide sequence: TGTGCCAGCAGCGTAGAAGGCGGGAAGTACAATGAGCAGTTCTTC. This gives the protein CASSVEGGKYNEQFF.

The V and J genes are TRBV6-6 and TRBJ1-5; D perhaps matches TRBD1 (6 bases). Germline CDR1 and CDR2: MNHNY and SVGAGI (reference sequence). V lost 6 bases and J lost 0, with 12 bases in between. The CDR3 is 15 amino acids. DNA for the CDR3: TGTGCCAGCAGGTCATCAGGGGCTAGCAATCAGCCCCAGCATTTT. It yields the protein CASRSSGASNQPQHF.

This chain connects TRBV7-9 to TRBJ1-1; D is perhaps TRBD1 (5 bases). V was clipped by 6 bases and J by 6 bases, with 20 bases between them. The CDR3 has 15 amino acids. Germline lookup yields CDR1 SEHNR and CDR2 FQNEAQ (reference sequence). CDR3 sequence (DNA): TGTGCCAGCAGATCTAATAATGGGGCGGCAGCTGAAGCTTTCTTT. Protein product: CASRSNNGAAAEAFF.

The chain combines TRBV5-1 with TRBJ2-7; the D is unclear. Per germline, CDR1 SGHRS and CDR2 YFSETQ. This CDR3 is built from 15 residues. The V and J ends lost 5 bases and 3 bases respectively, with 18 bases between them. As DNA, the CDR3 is TGCGCCAGCAGTCGCAAAAGCGCGCCGGACTACGAGCAGTACTTC. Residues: CASSRKSAPDYEQYF.

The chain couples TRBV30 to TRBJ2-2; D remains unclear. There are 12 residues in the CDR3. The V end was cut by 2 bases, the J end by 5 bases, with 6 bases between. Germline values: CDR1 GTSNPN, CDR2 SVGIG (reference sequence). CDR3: CAWSQATGELFF. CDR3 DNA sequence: TGTGCCTGGAGTCAGGCGACCGGGGAGCTGTTTTTT.

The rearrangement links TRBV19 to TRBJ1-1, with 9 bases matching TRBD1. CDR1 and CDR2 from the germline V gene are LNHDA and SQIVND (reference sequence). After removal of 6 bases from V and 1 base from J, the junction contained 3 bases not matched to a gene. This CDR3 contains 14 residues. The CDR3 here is CASRRGQGNTEAFF. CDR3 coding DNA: TGTGCCAGTAGAAGGGGACAGGGGAACACTGAAGCTTTCTTT.

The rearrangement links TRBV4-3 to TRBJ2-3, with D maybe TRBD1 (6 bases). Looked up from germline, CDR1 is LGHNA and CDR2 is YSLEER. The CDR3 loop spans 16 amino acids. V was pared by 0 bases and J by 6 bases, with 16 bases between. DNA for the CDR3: TGCGCCAGCAGCCAAGATCCGGCAGGGGATAGGGATACGCAGTATTTT. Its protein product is CASSQDPAGDRDTQYF.

Written as DNA, the CDR3 is TGTGCCTCCGCCGGGACAGGGCTCTATGGCTACACCTTC. This sequence encodes CASAGTGLYGYTF. The chain recombines TRBV19 with TRBJ1-2; 9 positions match TRBD1. Trimming took 11 bases from V and 4 from J; bases not matched to a gene: 8. Germline V gene lookup returns CDR1 LNHDA and CDR2 SQIVND (reference sequence). The length of the CDR3 is 13 residues.

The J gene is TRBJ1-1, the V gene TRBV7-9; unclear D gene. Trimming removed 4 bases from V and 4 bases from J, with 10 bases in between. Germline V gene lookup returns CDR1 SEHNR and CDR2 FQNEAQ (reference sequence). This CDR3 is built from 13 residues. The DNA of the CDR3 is TGTGCCAGCAGCTACGGACTGATCACTGAAGCTTTCTTT. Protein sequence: CASSYGLITEAFF.

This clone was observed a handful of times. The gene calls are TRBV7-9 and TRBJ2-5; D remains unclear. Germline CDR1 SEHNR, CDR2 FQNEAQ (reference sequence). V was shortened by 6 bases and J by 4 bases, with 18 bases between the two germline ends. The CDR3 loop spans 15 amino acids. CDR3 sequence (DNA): TGTGCCAGCAGGGAGAGCGTTTCGGCGACAGAGACCCAGTACTTC. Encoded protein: CASRESVSATETQYF.

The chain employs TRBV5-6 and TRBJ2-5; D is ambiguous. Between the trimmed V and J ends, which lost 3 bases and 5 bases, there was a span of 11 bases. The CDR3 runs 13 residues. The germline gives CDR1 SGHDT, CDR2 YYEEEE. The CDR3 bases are TGTGCCAGCAGCTCCTACACGGGTGAGACCCAGTACTTC. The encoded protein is CASSSYTGETQYF.

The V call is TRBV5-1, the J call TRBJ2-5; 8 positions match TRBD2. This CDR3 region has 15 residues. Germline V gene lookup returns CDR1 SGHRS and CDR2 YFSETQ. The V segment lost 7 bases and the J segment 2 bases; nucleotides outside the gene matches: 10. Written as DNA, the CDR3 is TGCGCCAGCCGAGGTGGGGGCGGGGGGCAAGAGACCCAGTACTTC. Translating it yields CASRGGGGGQETQYF. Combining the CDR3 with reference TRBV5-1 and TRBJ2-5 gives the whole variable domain KAGVTQTPRYLIKTRGQQVTLSCSPISGHRSVSWYQQTPGQGLQFLFEYFSETQRNKGNFPGRFSGRQFSNSRSEMNVSTLELGDSALYLCASRGGGGGQETQYFGPGTRLLVL.

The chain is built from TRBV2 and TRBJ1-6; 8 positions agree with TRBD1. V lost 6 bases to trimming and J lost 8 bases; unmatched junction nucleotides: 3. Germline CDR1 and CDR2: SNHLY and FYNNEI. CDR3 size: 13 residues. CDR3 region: CASSGRGHSPLHF. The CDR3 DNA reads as TGTGCCAGCAGCGGCAGGGGGCATTCACCCCTCCACTTT.

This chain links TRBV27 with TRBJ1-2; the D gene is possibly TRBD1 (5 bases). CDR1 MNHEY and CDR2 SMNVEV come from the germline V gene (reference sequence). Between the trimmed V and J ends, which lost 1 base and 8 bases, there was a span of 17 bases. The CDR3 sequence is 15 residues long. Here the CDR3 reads CASSLYGGIGRGYTF. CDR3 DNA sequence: TGTGCCAGCAGTTTATATGGGGGGATAGGAAGAGGCTACACCTTC.

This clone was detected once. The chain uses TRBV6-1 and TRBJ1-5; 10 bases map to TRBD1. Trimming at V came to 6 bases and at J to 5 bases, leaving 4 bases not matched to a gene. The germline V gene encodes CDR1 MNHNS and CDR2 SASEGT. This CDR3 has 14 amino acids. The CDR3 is CASSTGTGDQPQHF. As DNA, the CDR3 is TGTGCCAGCAGCACCGGGACAGGGGATCAGCCCCAGCATTTT.

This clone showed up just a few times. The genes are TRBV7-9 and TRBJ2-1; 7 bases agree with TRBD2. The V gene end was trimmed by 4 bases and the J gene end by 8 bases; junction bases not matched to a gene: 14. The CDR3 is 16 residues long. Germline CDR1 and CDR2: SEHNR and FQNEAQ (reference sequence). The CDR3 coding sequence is TGTGCCAGCAGCTCCCTTGCAGGACTAGATTTTTATGAGCAGTTCTTC. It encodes CASSSLAGLDFYEQFF.